A single sample is the source of the 16 T cell receptor beta chains below, sequenced in a study of T cell responses to AZD1222 COVID-19 vaccine. Profiling relied on immunoSEQ multiplex PCR, and the TCRdb table lists in-frame clones only, not all of them. The profile covers some 30,000 clones, with 65% to 90% appearing a single time and approximately 10% taken by the ten largest. Sequencing was performed on peripheral blood, taken 28 days after the second AZD1222 dose. The receptors derive from an adult who received the AZD1222 COVID-19 vaccine.

The chain is built from TRBV7-8 and TRBJ2-2; tentatively, D is TRBD2 (5 bases). There are 15 residues in the CDR3. CDR1 is SGHVS and CDR2 is FQNEAQ in the germline V gene. The germline V and J ends were trimmed by 5 bases and 7 bases, with 17 bases remaining between them. DNA of the CDR3: TGTGCCAGCAGCCTCCGAAAGGGAGCGAGCGGGGAGCTGTTTTTT. Protein: CASSLRKGASGELFF.

The gene calls are TRBV4-2 and TRBJ1-6, with D possibly TRBD1 on 6 matching bases. The CDR3 is 14 residues long. Germline assignment: CDR1 LGHNA and CDR2 YNFKEQ. Trimming pared 4 bases from V and 9 bases from J, leaving 13 bases between. The CDR3 loop is CASSPDRLGSPLHF. CDR3 nucleotide sequence: TGTGCCAGCAGCCCAGACAGGCTTGGTTCACCCCTCCACTTT.

The V gene is TRBV5-4, the J gene TRBJ1-1; 7 nucleotides line up with TRBD1. This CDR3 is built from 16 residues. CDR1 and CDR2 from the germline V gene are SGHNT and YYREEE (reference sequence). J was trimmed by 4 bases and V by 1 base; bases with no gene match: 10. CDR3 amino acids: CASSLRGGLIGTEAFF. CDR3 nucleotide sequence: TGTGCCAGCAGCTTGAGAGGGGGCTTAATCGGCACTGAAGCTTTCTTT. The full variable domain, rest sourced from reference TRBV5-4 and TRBJ1-1, is ETGVTQSPTHLIKTRGQQVTLRCSSQSGHNTVSWYQQALGQGPQFIFQYYREEENGRGNFPPRFSGLQFPNYSSELNVNALELDDSALYLCASSLRGGLIGTEAFFGQGTRLTVV.

The chain joins TRBV7-2 to TRBJ1-4; no definite D call. The V end lost 5 bases, the J end lost 0 bases, and 19 bases lay between the germline ends. Germline values: CDR1 SGHTA, CDR2 FQGNSA. The length of the CDR3 is 18 residues. CDR3 bases: TGTGCCAGCAGCGGCCCTCGGACGTCATGGGCAACTAATGAAAAACTGTTTTTT. Protein: CASSGPRTSWATNEKLFF.

The V gene is TRBV5-6, the J gene TRBJ1-1, with D perhaps TRBD1 (5 bases). V was clipped by 4 bases and J by 0 bases, with 16 bases between them. The CDR3 runs to 16 residues. Germline V lookup: CDR1 SGHDT, CDR2 YYEEEE. The CDR3 nucleotides read TGTGCCAGCAGCCCGGCGGGGGTACCCATGAACACTGAAGCTTTCTTT. Its protein product is CASSPAGVPMNTEAFF.

The gene calls are TRBV21-1 and TRBJ2-2; the table's D call of TRBD1 was not tested on the DNA. TRBV21-1 is tagged as a pseudogene. The CDR3 loop spans 14 amino acids. CDR3 sequence: CATPRTGDTGELFF. The CDR3 DNA reads as TGTGCCACCCCCCGGACAGGGGACACCGGGGAGCTGTTTTTT.

The J gene is TRBJ2-5, the V gene TRBV30, with D perhaps matching TRBD2 (6 bases). This CDR3 region has 15 residues. Trimming removed 0 bases at V and 3 bases at J, with 14 bases between. CDR1 GTSNPN and CDR2 SVGIG come from the germline V gene (reference sequence). CDR3: CAWSVTSRPKETQYF. CDR3 DNA sequence: TGTGCCTGGAGTGTAACTAGCCGACCAAAAGAGACCCAGTACTTC.

The chain combines TRBV10-1 with TRBJ2-5; D is possibly TRBD2 (5 bases). CDR1 and CDR2 (germline): WNHNN, SYGVQD (reference sequence). The CDR3 is made up of 14 amino acids. Between the trimmed V and J ends, which lost 2 bases and 7 bases, there was a span of 14 bases. The DNA for the CDR3 is TGCGCCAGCAGTGAGAATCGGGATTGGGGGACCCAGTACTTC. Its protein is CASSENRDWGTQYF.

The chain links TRBV30 to TRBJ1-1; no firm D call. Germline V gene lookup returns CDR1 GTSNPN and CDR2 SVGIG (reference sequence). The V end was cut by 3 bases, the J end by 6 bases, with 11 bases between. CDR3 length: 12 amino acids. Here the CDR3 DNA reads TGTGCCTGGAGCTTTGGGTCATCTGAAGCTTTCTTT. It specifies CAWSFGSSEAFF. The full variable domain, rest sourced from reference TRBV30 and TRBJ1-1, is SQTIHQWPATLVQPVGSPLSLECTVEGTSNPNLYWYRQAAGRGLQLLFYSVGIGQISSEVPQNLSASRPQDRQFILSSKKLLLSDSGFYLCAWSFGSSEAFFGQGTRLTVV.

The chain carries TRBV27 and TRBJ1-1, with TRBD1 matching 8 bases. The V gene's germline CDR1 is MNHEY and CDR2 SMNVEV (reference sequence). The junction had 6 bases not matched to a gene; V was cut back by 4 bases and J by 2 bases. The CDR3 loop spans 15 amino acids. CDR3 nucleotides: TGTGCCAGCAGTTCAAACTCAGGGGGCAACACTGAAGCTTTCTTT. The encoded protein is CASSSNSGGNTEAFF.

The genes are TRBV3-1 (or the pseudogene TRBV3-2) and TRBJ2-5, with TRBD1 identical over 7 bases. Germline CDR1 LGHDT, CDR2 YNNKEL (reference sequence). CDR3 length: 12 residues. Trimming removed 8 bases from V and 4 bases from J; junction bases left unmatched: 4. The CDR3 DNA reads TGTGCCAGCTGGACAGGAGGAGAGACCCAGTACTTC. Its translation: CASWTGGETQYF.

This chain joins TRBV19 and TRBJ2-6; D is tentatively TRBD1 or TRBD2 (6 bases each). CDR3 length: 18 amino acids. Between the trimmed V and J ends, which lost 2 bases and 3 bases, there was a span of 17 bases. Looked up from germline, CDR1 is LNHDA and CDR2 is SQIVND (reference sequence). The CDR3, as DNA: TGTGCCAGTAGTATAAGCGCAGGGGACTTCTTTGGGGCCAACGTCCTGACTTTC. Translating gives CASSISAGDFFGANVLTF.

The rearrangement uses TRBV19 and TRBJ2-2, with unresolved D. The CDR3 runs 16 residues. Looked up from germline, CDR1 is LNHDA and CDR2 is SQIVND (reference sequence). V was trimmed by 3 bases and J by 0 bases, leaving 11 bases between them. The CDR3 is CASSMRQASNTGELFF. In nucleotides, the CDR3 is TGTGCCAGTAGTATGAGGCAGGCTTCGAACACCGGGGAGCTGTTTTTT.

The chain combines TRBV19 with TRBJ1-2, with D perhaps TRBD1 (5 bases). CDR1 and CDR2 from the germline V gene are LNHDA and SQIVND (reference sequence). This CDR3 is 13 amino acids long. The V end was cut by 7 bases, the J end by 5 bases, with 14 bases between. CDR3 region: CASNDRAGYGYTF. CDR3 in DNA: TGTGCCAGTAACGACAGAGCGGGATATGGCTACACCTTC.

This chain joins TRBV27 and TRBJ1-2, with a possible D match to TRBD1 (5 bases). Trimming pared 4 bases from V and 2 bases from J, leaving 11 bases between. CDR1 is MNHEY and CDR2 is SMNVEV in the germline V gene (reference sequence). The CDR3 sequence is 14 residues long. CDR3: CASSYQGGNYGYTF. In DNA form, the CDR3 reads TGTGCCAGCAGTTATCAGGGTGGCAACTATGGCTACACCTTC.

This clone was recorded once. The germline gene is not matched at one end of the junction; a read error may be the cause. The rearrangement links TRBV24-1 to TRBJ1-4, with unresolved D. The CDR3 runs 16 residues. Germline CDR1 KGHDR, CDR2 SFDVKD. In nucleotides, the CDR3 is TGTGCCACCGGTGATTTTTTCCCGGGAAACAATGAAAAACTGTTTTTT. Protein sequence: CATGDFFPGNNEKLFF.